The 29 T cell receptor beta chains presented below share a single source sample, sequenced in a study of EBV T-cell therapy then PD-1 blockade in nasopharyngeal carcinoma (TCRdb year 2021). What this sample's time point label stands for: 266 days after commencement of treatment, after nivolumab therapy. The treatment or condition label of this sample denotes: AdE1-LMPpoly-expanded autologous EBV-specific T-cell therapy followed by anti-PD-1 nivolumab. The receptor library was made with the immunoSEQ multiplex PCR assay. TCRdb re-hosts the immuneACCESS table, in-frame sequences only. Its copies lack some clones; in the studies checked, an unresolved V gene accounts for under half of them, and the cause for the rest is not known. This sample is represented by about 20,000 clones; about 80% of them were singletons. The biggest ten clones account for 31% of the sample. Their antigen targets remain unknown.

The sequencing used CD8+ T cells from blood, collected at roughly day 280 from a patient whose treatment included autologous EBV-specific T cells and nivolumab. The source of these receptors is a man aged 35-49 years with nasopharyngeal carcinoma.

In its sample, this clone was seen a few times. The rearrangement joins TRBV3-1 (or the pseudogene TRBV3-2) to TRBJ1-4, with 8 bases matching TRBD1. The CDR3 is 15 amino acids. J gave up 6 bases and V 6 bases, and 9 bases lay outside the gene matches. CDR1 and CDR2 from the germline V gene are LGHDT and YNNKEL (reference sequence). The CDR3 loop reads CASSETGGFYEKLFF. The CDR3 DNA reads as TGTGCCAGCAGTGAAACAGGGGGGTTTTATGAAAAACTGTTTTTT.

The CDR3 DNA is TGCGCCAGCGGCCGGGGGGGCCCCACAGATACGCAGTATTTT. Protein product: CASGRGGPTDTQYF. This chain links TRBV5-1 with TRBJ2-3; 8 nucleotides align to TRBD2. V gave up 7 bases and J gave up 2 bases; unmatched junction bases: 6. This CDR3 comprises 14 residues. Germline V gene lookup returns CDR1 SGHRS and CDR2 YFSETQ.

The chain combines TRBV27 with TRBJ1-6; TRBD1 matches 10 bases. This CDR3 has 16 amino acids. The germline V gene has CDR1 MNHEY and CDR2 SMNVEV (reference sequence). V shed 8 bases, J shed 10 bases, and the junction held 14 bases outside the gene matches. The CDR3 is CASRDRGTWENSPLHF. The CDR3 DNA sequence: TGTGCCAGCCGGGACAGGGGTACTTGGGAAAACTCACCCCTCCACTTT.

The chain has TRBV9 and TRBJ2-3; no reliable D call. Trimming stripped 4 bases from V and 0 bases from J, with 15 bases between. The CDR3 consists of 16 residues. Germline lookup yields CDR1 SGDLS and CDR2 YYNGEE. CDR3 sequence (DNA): TGTGCCAGCAGCCCCGAAGGATCCTCTAGCACAGATACGCAGTATTTT. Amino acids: CASSPEGSSSTDTQYF.

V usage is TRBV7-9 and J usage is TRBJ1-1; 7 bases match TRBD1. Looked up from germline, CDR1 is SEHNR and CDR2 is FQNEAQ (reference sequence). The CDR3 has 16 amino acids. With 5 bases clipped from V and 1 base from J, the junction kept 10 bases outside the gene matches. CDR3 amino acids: CASSLGQAKGNTEAFF. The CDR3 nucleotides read TGTGCCAGCAGCCTCGGACAGGCGAAGGGGAACACTGAAGCTTTCTTT.

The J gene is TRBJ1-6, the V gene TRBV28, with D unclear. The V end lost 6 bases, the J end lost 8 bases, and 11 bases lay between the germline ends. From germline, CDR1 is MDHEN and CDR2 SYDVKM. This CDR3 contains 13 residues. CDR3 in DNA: TGTGCCAGCAGACCCGGGCCATATTCACCCCTCCACTTT. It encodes CASRPGPYSPLHF.

CDR3 in amino acids: CASSSGQGKRETQYF. The DNA for the CDR3 is TGTGCCAGCAGCTCGGGACAGGGGAAGCGAGAGACCCAGTACTTC. V is TRBV7-6 and J is TRBJ2-5; 10 bases are shared with TRBD1. The CDR3 length is 15 residues. V shed 4 bases and J 4 bases; nucleotides not matched to a gene: 6. The V gene's germline CDR1 is SGHVS and CDR2 FNYEAQ.

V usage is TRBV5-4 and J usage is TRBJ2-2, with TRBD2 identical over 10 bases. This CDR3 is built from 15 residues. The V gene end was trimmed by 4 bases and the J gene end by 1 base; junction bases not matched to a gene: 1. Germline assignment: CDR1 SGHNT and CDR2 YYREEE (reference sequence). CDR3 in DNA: TGTGCCAGCAGCCTAGCGGGGGAGAACACCGGGGAGCTGTTTTTT. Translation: CASSLAGENTGELFF.

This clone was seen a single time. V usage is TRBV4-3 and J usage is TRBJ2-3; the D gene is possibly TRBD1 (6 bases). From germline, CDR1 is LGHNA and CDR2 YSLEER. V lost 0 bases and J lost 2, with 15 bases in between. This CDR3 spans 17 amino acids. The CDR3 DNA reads TGCGCCAGCAGCCAAGACCCCGGCCAGGGGCTCACAGATACGCAGTATTTT. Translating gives CASSQDPGQGLTDTQYF.

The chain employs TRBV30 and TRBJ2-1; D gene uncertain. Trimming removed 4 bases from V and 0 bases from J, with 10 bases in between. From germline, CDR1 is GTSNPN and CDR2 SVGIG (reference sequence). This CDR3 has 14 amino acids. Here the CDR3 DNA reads TGTGCCTGGACCGTCAAAAGCTCCTACAATGAGCAGTTCTTC. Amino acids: CAWTVKSSYNEQFF. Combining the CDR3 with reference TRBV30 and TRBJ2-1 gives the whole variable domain SQTIHQWPATLVQPVGSPLSLECTVEGTSNPNLYWYRQAAGRGLQLLFYSVGIGQISSEVPQNLSASRPQDRQFILSSKKLLLSDSGFYLCAWTVKSSYNEQFFGPGTRLTVL.

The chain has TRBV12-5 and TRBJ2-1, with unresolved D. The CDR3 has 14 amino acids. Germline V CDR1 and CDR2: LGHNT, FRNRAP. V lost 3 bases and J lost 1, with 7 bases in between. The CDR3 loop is CASGFFGSYNEQFF. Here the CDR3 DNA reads TGTGCTAGTGGTTTTTTTGGGTCCTACAATGAGCAGTTCTTC.

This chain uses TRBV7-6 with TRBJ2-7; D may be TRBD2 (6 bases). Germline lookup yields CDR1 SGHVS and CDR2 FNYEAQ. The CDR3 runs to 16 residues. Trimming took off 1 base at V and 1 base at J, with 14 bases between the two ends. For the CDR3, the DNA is TGTGCCAGCAGCTTAGAAATCGGGGGAGGATCCTACGAGCAGTACTTC. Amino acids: CASSLEIGGGSYEQYF.

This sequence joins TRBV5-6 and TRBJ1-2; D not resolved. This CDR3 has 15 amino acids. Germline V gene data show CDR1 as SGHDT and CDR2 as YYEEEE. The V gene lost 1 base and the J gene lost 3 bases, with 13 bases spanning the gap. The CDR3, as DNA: TGTGCCAGCAGCTTGTCGATTTGGACTGACTATGGCTACACCTTC. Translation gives CASSLSIWTDYGYTF.

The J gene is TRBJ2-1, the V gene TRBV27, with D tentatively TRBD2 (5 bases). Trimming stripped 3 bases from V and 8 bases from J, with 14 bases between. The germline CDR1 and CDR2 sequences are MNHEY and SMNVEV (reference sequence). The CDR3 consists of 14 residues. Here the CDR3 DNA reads TGTGCCAGCAGTTTCTCGGACTGGAGTTATGAGCAGTTCTTC. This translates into CASSFSDWSYEQFF.

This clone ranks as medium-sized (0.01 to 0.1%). The CDR3 is CASSIAYEQYF. DNA for the CDR3: TGTGCCAGCAGCATTGCCTACGAGCAGTACTTC. The chain combines TRBV7-9 with TRBJ2-7; D call uncertain. Trimming removed 5 bases at V and 2 bases at J, with 4 bases between. Germline V gene lookup returns CDR1 SEHNR and CDR2 FQNEAQ (reference sequence). The CDR3 is 11 amino acids. Using reference TRBV7-9 and TRBJ2-7 for the parts outside the CDR3, the full variable domain is DTGVSQNPRHKITKRGQNVTFRCDPISEHNRLYWYRQTLGQGPEFLTYFQNEAQLEKSRLLSDRFSAERPKGSFSTLEIQRTEQGDSAMYLCASSIAYEQYFGPGTRLTVT.

The CDR3 DNA reads as TGTGCCAGCAGTAAATGGACTAGCGGGTACGAGCAGTACTTC. It codes for CASSKWTSGYEQYF. This chain joins TRBV6-5 and TRBJ2-7, with 11 nucleotides matching TRBD2. The CDR3 spans 14 residues. J lost 4 bases, V lost 5 bases, and 4 bases had no gene match. Germline V gene lookup returns CDR1 MNHEY and CDR2 SVGAGI.

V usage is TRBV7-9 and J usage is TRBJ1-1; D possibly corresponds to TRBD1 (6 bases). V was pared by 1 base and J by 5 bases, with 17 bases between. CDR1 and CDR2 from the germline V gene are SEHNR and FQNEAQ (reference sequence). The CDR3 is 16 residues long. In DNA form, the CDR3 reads TGTGCCAGCAGCTTAGGGGTCCTTGGGGGGCGGACTGAAGCTTTCTTT. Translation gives CASSLGVLGGRTEAFF.

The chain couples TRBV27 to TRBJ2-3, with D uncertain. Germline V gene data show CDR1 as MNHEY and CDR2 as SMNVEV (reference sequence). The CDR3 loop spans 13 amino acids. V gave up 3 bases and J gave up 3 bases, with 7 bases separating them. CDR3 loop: CASSFSRTDTQYF. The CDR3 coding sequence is TGTGCCAGCAGTTTTTCCCGGACAGATACGCAGTATTTT.

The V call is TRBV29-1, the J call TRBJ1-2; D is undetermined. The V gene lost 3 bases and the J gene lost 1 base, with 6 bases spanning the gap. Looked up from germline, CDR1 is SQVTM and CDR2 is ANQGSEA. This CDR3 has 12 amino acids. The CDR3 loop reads CSVEDLNYGYTF. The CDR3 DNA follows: TGCAGCGTTGAGGACCTTAACTATGGCTACACCTTC.

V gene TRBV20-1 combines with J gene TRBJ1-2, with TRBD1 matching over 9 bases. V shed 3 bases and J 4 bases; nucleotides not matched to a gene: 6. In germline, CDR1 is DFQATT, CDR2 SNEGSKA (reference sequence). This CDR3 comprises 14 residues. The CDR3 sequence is CSASTSTGGYGYTF. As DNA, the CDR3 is TGCAGTGCTAGTACATCGACAGGGGGCTATGGCTACACCTTC.

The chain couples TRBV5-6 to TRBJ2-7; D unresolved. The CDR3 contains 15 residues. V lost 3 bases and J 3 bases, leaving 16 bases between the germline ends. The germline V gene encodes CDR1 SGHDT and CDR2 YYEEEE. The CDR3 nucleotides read TGTGCCAGCAGCTGGAGCCTGGATTGGATCTACGAGCAGTACTTC. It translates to CASSWSLDWIYEQYF.

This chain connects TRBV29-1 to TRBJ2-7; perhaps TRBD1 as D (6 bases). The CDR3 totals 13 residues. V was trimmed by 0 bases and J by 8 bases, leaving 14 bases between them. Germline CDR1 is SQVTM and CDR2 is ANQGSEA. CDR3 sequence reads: CSVEDRVGAQQYF. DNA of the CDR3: TGCAGCGTTGAAGATCGTGTGGGGGCACAGCAGTACTTC.

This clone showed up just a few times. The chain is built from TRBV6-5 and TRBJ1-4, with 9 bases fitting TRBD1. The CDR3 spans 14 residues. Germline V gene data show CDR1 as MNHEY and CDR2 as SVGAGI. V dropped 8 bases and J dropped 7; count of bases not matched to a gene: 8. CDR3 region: CASGPGTGSEKLFF. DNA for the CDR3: TGTGCCAGCGGACCCGGGACAGGGAGTGAAAAACTGTTTTTT.

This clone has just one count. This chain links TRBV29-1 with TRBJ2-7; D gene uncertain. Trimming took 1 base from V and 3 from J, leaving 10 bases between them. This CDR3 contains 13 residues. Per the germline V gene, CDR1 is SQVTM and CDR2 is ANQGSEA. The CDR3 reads CSVEATVGYEQYF. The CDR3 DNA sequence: TGCAGCGTTGAAGCCACAGTAGGCTACGAGCAGTACTTC.

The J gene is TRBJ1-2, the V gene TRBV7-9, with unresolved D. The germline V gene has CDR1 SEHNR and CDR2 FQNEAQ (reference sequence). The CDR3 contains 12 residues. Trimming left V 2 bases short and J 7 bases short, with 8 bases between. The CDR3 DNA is TGTGCCAGCAGCTTACTTTTGGGTGGCTACACCTTC. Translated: CASSLLLGGYTF.

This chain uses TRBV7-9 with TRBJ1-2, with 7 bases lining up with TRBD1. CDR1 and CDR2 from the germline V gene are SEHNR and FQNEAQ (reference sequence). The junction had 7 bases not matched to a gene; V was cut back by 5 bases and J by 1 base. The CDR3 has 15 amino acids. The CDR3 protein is CASSTTGRRNYGYTF. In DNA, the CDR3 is TGTGCCAGCAGCACGACAGGGAGGCGTAACTATGGCTACACCTTC.

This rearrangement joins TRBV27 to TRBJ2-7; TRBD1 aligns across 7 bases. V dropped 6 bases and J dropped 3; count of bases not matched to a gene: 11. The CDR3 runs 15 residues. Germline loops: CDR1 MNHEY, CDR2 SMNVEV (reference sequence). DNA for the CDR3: TGTGCCAGCAGAACAACACCGGGACAGATCTACGAGCAGTACTTC. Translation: CASRTTPGQIYEQYF.

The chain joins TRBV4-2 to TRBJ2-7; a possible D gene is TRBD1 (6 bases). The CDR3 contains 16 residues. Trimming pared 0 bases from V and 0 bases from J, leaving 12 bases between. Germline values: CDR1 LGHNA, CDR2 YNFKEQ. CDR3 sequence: CASSQETGQPSYEQYF. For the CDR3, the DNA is TGTGCCAGCAGCCAAGAAACAGGGCAACCCTCCTACGAGCAGTACTTC.

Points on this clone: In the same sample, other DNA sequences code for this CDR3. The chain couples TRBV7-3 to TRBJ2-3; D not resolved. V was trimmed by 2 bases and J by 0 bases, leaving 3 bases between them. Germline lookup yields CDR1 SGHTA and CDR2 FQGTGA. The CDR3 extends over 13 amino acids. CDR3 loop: CASSLESTDTQYF. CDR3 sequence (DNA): TGTGCCAGCAGCTTAGAAAGCACAGATACGCAGTATTTT. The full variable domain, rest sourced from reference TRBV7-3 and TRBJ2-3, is GAGVSQTPSNKVTEKGKYVELRCDPISGHTALYWYRQSLGQGPEFLIYFQGTGAADDSGLPNDRFFAVRPEGSVSTLKIQRTERGDSAVYLCASSLESTDTQYFGPGTRLTVL.